This note documents a single T cell receptor (beta chain) sequence. Sequencing used cDNA as its template, made by extracting RNA and reverse transcribing it. Assay used: immunoSEQ multiplex PCR; TCRdb lists only in-frame clones, some missing. This sample has over 150,000 clones, with around 63% found just once. The entry originates in a study of CD8+ T cells in alopecia areata. The CDR3 runs to 14 residues. CDR1 is SGHRS, CDR2 YFSETQ, per germline. V was pared by 7 bases and J by 7 bases, with 10 bases of the junction left unmatched. The sequenced sample was CD4+ T cells sorted from blood, obtained at week 0. The receptor was isolated from a human donor with alopecia areata. This chain links TRBV5-1 with TRBJ1-4; 7 bases are shared with TRBD1. The CDR3 nucleotides read TGCGCCAGCTCCACAGGGGACCCGTTTGAAAAACTGTTTTTT. The encoded protein is CASSTGDPFEKLFF.